These 5 T cell receptor beta chains came from one sample sequenced in a study of a mutant IDH1 vaccine in newly diagnosed glioma. The time point: week 11, during vaccination. All doses held 300 ug of mutant IDH1 20-mer peptide, with topical imiquimod. The antigens of these receptors remain unknown. TCRdb's table, derived via immunoSEQ multiplex PCR, lists solely in-frame clones and lacks some. The table lists more than 30,000 clones, 90% of them singletons. Specimen: PBMCs, collected from a glioma patient whose treatment included an IDH1 peptide vaccine. All receptors come from a man younger than 35 with glioma.

The chain joins TRBV29-1 to TRBJ2-2; 7 bases fit TRBD2. There are 16 residues in the CDR3. CDR1 SQVTM and CDR2 ANQGSEA come from the germline V gene. V lost 6 bases and J lost 1; bases outside the gene matches: 11. The DNA of the CDR3 is TGCAGCGTGGGGGGGTGGGGTATAGGGAACACCGGGGAGCTGTTTTTT. Its translation is CSVGGWGIGNTGELFF.

This sequence joins TRBV5-1 and TRBJ1-2, with a weak D call TRBD1 (6 bases). The CDR3 covers 14 residues. V lost 0 bases and J lost 2, with 8 bases in between. Per germline, CDR1 SGHRS and CDR2 YFSETQ. CDR3 sequence (DNA): TGCGCCAGCAGCTTGGGACAGGCCAACTATGGCTACACCTTC. This translates into CASSLGQANYGYTF.

The CDR3 DNA reads TGTGCCAGCAGTCCCGGACCCGTTTACGAGCAGTACTTC. It yields the protein CASSPGPVYEQYF. This chain joins TRBV6-6 and TRBJ2-7; D gene unclear. Germline V CDR1 and CDR2: MNHNY, SVGAGI (reference sequence). Deletions cut 5 bases from V and 4 bases from J, with 12 bases between. The CDR3 is made up of 13 amino acids.

The chain uses TRBV5-1 and TRBJ2-1; 14 bases fit TRBD2. CDR1 SGHRS and CDR2 YFSETQ come from the germline V gene. This CDR3 spans 16 amino acids. V shed 4 bases, J shed 7 bases, and the junction held 7 bases outside the gene matches. The CDR3 DNA reads as TGCGCCAGCAGCAACCGACTAGCGGGAGGGGGGAATGAGCAGTTCTTC. Translation: CASSNRLAGGGNEQFF.

This chain connects TRBV4-2 to TRBJ2-1; maybe TRBD1 (6 bases). V gave up 1 base and J gave up 2 bases, with 9 bases separating them. Germline V CDR1 and CDR2: LGHNA, YNFKEQ. CDR3 length: 15 amino acids. Here the CDR3 reads CASSQGGPAYNEQFF. The CDR3 DNA reads TGTGCCAGCAGCCAAGGGGGGCCCGCCTACAATGAGCAGTTCTTC.